Listed here is a single TCR beta chain. Its antigen is as yet unknown. The CDR3 runs to 13 residues. The V gene lost 4 bases and the J gene lost 4 bases, with 8 bases spanning the gap. Germline V lookup: CDR1 KGHDR, CDR2 SFDVKD. Both about-4-week and about-12-week second-dose recipients were combined. This sample is drawn from a study of T cell responses to AZD1222 COVID-19 vaccine. Study-wide results and caveats: Reportedly, close to half of spike-specific TCRs are directed against unmutated variant regions. The study sampled repertoires only after the peak T cell response. Spike was spanned by vaccine-associated CD4 TCRs, with dominance at 160-218 and 743-854.

Profiled with immunoSEQ multiplex PCR; TCRdb holds only in-frame clones, not every one. The table lists 75,000 to 90,000 clones, 80% to 90% of them singletons. This TCR came from an adult who received the AZD1222 COVID-19 vaccine. The source was peripheral blood, collected 28 days after the second AZD1222 dose. The chain employs TRBV24-1 and TRBJ2-3; D is undetermined. CDR3 sequence (DNA): TGTGCCACCAGTGACTATCTAGCAGATACGCAGTATTTT. This gives the protein CATSDYLADTQYF.